These 8 T cell receptor delta chains originate from one sample sequenced in a study of gamma-delta T cells after stem cell transplantation. TCRdb redid clone calling on the RT-PCR reads using CATT. The top ten clones hold 30% to 45% of a sample with approximately 1,900 delta-chain clones, around a third of them seen once. Sequencing was done on a sample of gamma-delta T cells. The receptors derive from a human donor. It is not recorded whose cells these are; they may come from a transplant donor.

This clone has a handful of counts. A read error is the likely source, as a far larger clone sits one nucleotide away. V is TRDV2 and J is TRDJ1; 13 bases fit TRDD3. V was clipped by 3 bases and J by 0 bases; unmatched bases: 9. This CDR3 is built from 18 residues. CDR1 is GEAIGNYY, CDR2 EKD, per germline. The CDR3 nucleotides are TGTGCCTGTGACTCACTACTGGGGGATACGCGGGACACCGATAAACTCATCTTT. It is translated as CACDSLLGDTRDTDKLIF.

On this clone: It is unclear where the CDR3 begins or ends on the DNA, so no DNA is shown, and the CDR3 is as TCRdb lists it. V usage is TRDV1 and J usage is TRDJ1; the DNA was not used to check the table's D call, TRDD3. CDR1 and CDR2 from the germline V gene are TSWWSYY and QGS. Including both end residues, the CDR3 is 20 amino acids long. The CDR3 here is CALGEIGTGSWGIGTDKPIF.

The V gene is TRDV1, the J gene TRDJ1; tentative D call: TRDD3 (5 bases). Germline CDR1 reads TSWWSYY; CDR2 reads QGS. V shed 5 bases and J shed 0 bases, with 31 bases lying between them. The CDR3 covers 21 residues. The CDR3 protein is CALGNREGRLWDAGHTDKLIF. CDR3 in DNA: TGTGCTCTTGGGAACAGGGAGGGGCGCCTGTGGGATGCGGGGCACACCGATAAACTCATCTTT.

The chain joins TRDV2 to TRDJ3, with 9 bases matching TRDD3. Trimming removed 2 bases from V and 7 bases from J; junction bases left unmatched: 5. The CDR3 sequence is 16 residues long. Germline CDR1 GEAIGNYY, CDR2 EKD. The CDR3 DNA reads as TGTGCCTGTGACAAGGTGGGGGATATTGACACCCGACAGATGTTTTTC. Amino acids: CACDKVGDIDTRQMFF.

This clone was recorded a few times. The protein TCRdb lists belongs to a much larger clone and differs from this DNA's translation at residue 5, which points to a read error; the protein shown is made from the DNA. The V and J genes are TRDV2 and TRDJ1, with 13 bases matching TRDD3. The germline gives CDR1 GEAIGNYY, CDR2 EKD. The CDR3 totals 19 residues. After removal of 3 bases from V and 3 bases from J, the junction contained 15 bases not matched to a gene. The CDR3 DNA sequence: TGTGCCTGTGACGCCTTAAGTCAACTGGGGGATACGCCCCCCGATAAACTCATCTTT. This sequence encodes CACDALSQLGDTPPDKLIF.

This clone was recorded a few times. This chain joins TRDV2 and TRDJ3, with 9 positions matching TRDD3. Germline CDR1 GEAIGNYY, CDR2 EKD. The CDR3 totals 19 residues. The ends lost 1 base at V and 0 bases at J; junction bases unmatched: 6. The chain's CDR3 is CACDTTGGPSSWDTRQMFF. CDR3 in DNA: TGTGCCTGTGACACTACTGGGGGACCAAGCTCCTGGGACACCCGACAGATGTTTTTC.

As for this clone: The protein that TCRdb holds for this DNA derives from a much larger clone and differs from the translated DNA at residue 14, which likely indicates a read error; the protein shown here is translated from the DNA. The chain is built from TRDV2 and TRDJ1; TRDD3 matches 9 bases. From germline, CDR1 is GEAIGNYY and CDR2 EKD. CDR3 length: 16 amino acids. In nucleotides, the CDR3 is TGTGCCTGTGACCAACTGGGGGACTTATACACCGATAAACCCATCTTT. Residues: CACDQLGDLYTDKPIF.

The chain recombines TRDV1 with TRDJ1; the D call may be TRDD2 or TRDD3 (5 bases each). Trimming pared 0 bases from V and 2 bases from J, leaving 31 bases between. The CDR3 is made up of 22 amino acids. Looked up from germline, CDR1 is TSWWSYY and CDR2 is QGS. The DNA of the CDR3 is TGTGCTCTTGGGGAACTACTTAGGGCCCTACGCTACGATTACTGGCAAACCGATAAACTCATCTTT. Translated: CALGELLRALRYDYWQTDKLIF.